These T cell receptor beta chains were read from a single sample in a study of PD-1 blockade in classical Hodgkin lymphoma. Libraries were prepared by immunoSEQ multiplex PCR; TCRdb keeps only in-frame clonotypes and omits some of them. Of approximately 41,000 clones in the sample, just over 65% were seen once. The source material was peripheral blood mononuclear cells (PBMCs), sampled before the fourth cycle of nivolumab. All receptors come from a human donor with classical Hodgkin lymphoma. Each CDR3 is given with its conserved first and last residue.

>TRBV7-2
CASREAVNTGELFF
>TRBV5-4
CASSRFSYNEQFF
>TRBV5-4
CASSLGQGDEKLFF
>TRBV9
CASSAGDRGGYGYTF
>TRBV2
CASSGPSGGNTGELFF
>TRBV6-7
CASRTDRGPKKTQYF
>TRBV28
CASTRWGDSGANVLTF
>TRBV30
CAWRLEGWTEAFF
>TRBV11-1
CASSSNLYSEQFF
>TRBV6-5
CASSYMTGRLEAFF
>TRBV18
CASSPRTGRDTGELFF
>TRBV7-2
CASSSRTGPLVPRETQYF
>TRBV5-1
CASSLERYYEQYF
>TRBV28
CASSSVPSYEQYF
>TRBV10-3
CATGLVNEQFF
>TRBV5-4
CASSLFLFSGANVLTF
>TRBV5-1
CASQRASSSYNEQFF
>TRBV19
CASRGLADLNEQFF
>TRBV7-9
CASSLGGLVF
>TRBV5-1
CASSLERYTDTQYF
>TRBV30
CAWSAGTGYEQYF
>TRBV5-1
CASSLPGLAAQETQYF
>TRBV30
CAWQGGQGYTF
>TRBV21-1
CASSKGGPWGNDQPQHF
>TRBV30
CAWSDRENSPLHF
>TRBV5-1
CASSFVLSGANVLTF
>TRBV15
CATSRLPGTGNTGELFF
>TRBV28
CASSSGTGDDQPQHF
>TRBV6-5
CASSSRGSLAKNIQYF
>TRBV28
CASSGGGSYEQYF
>TRBV7-9
CASSPSGSNEQFF
>TRBV9
CASSVVEGLGNTEAFF
>TRBV18
CASSPGTGSADSYF
>TRBV19
CASTAGQAYGYTF
>TRBV28
CASSTVKGASWDNYGYTF
>TRBV28
CASSFLGNEKLFF
>TRBV5-1
CASSLAAGASKGYTF
>TRBV2
CASRTTGLGEQYF
>TRBV21-1
CASRRRGHNYGYTF
>TRBV30
CAWSKGRGSGSPLHF
>TRBV13
CASSLGGRKFREQFF
>TRBV6-6
CASSPGQSYHEQYF
>TRBV28
CASTDPDSSYEQYF
>TRBV30
CAWSAGTGSQGYTF
>TRBV7-8
CASSLISGEGQPQHF
>TRBV6-5
CASGGGATQYF